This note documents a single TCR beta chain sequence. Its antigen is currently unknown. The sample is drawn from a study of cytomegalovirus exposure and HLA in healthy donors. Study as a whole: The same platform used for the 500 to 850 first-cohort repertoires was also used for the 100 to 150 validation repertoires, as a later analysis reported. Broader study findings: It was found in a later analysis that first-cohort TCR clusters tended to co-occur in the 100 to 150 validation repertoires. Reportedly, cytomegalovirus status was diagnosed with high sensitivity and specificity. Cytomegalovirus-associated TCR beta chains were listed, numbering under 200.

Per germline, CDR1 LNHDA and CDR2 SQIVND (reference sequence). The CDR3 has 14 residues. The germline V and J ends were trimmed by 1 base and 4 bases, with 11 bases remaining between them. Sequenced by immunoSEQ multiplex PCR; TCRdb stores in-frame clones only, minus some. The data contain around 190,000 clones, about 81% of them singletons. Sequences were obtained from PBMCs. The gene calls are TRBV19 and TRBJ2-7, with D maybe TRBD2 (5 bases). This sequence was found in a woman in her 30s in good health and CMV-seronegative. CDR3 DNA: TGTGCCAGTAGTATAGTAGCAGCGGCGTACGAGCAGTACTTC. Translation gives CASSIVAAAYEQYF.